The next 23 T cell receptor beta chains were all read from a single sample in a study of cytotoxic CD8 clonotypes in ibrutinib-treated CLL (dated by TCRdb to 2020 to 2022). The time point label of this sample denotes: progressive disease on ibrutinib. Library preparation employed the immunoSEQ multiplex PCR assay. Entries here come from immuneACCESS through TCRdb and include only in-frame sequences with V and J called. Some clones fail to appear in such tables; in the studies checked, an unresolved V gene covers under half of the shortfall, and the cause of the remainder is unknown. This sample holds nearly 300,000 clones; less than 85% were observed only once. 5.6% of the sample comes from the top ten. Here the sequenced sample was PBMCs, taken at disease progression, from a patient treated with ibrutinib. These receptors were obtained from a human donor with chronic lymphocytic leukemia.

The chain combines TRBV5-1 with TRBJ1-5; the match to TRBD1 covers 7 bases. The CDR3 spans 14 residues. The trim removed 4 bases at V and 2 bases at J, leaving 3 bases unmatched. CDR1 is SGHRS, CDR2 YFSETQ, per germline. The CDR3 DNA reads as TGCGCCAGCAGCCTTGACAGGGGCAATCAGCCCCAGCATTTT. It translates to CASSLDRGNQPQHF.

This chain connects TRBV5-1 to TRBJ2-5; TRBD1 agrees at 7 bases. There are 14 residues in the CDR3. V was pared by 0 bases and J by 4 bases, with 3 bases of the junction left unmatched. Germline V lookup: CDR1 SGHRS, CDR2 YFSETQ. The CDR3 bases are TGCGCCAGCAGCTTGGGACAGGGCCGAGAGACCCAGTACTTC. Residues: CASSLGQGRETQYF.

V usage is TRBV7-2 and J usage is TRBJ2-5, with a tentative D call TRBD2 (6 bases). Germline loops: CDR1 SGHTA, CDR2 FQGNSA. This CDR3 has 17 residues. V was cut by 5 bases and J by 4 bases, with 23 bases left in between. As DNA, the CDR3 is TGTGCCAGCAGCCAGGCCCCCCGGGGAGGTTTTCGAGAGACCCAGTACTTC. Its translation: CASSQAPRGGFRETQYF.

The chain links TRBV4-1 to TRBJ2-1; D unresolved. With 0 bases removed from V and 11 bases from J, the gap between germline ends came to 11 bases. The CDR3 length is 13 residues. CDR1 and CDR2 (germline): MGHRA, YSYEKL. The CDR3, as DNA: TGCGCCAGCAGCCAAGAAGTAGTCCAACAGCAGTTCTTC. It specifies CASSQEVVQQQFF.

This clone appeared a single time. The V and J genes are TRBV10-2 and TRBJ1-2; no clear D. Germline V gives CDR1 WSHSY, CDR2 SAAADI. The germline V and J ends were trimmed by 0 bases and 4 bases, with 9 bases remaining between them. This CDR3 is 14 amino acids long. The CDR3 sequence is CASSESPRIYGYTF. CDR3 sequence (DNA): TGCGCCAGCAGTGAGTCACCCAGGATCTATGGCTACACCTTC.

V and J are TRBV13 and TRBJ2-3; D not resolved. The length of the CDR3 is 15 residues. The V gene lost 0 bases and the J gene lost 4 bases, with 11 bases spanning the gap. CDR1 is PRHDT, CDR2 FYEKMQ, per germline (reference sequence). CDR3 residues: CASSLGKGGPDTQYF. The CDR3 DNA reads TGTGCCAGCAGCTTAGGGAAGGGCGGACCAGATACGCAGTATTTT.

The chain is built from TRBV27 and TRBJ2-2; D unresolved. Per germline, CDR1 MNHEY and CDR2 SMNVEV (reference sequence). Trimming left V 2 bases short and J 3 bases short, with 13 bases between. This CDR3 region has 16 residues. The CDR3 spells CASSLEWPPDTGELFF. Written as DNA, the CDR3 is TGTGCCAGCAGTTTAGAATGGCCTCCAGACACCGGGGAGCTGTTTTTT.

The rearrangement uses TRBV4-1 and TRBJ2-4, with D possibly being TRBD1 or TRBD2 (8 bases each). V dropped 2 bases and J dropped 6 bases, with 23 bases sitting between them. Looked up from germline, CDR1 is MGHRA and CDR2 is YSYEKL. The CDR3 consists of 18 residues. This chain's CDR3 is CASSQSGGRTGGRNIQYF. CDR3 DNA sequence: TGCGCCAGCAGCCAAAGCGGGGGCCGAACAGGGGGGAGAAACATTCAGTACTTC.

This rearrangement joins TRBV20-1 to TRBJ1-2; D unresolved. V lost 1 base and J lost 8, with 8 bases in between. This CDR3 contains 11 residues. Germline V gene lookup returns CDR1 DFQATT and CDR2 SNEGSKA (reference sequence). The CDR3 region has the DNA TGCAGTGCTAGAGGCCGCGGAGGCTACACCTTC. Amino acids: CSARGRGGYTF.

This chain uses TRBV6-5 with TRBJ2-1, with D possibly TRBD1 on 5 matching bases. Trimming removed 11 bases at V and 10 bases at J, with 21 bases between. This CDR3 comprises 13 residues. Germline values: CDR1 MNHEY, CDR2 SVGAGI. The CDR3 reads CAASRDKYREQFF. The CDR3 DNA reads TGTGCCGCCTCCCGAGACAAATACAGGGAGCAGTTCTTC.

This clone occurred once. The CDR3 sequence: CAFSDSPDTQYF. The CDR3, as DNA: TGTGCCTTCTCCGACAGCCCAGATACGCAGTATTTT. This chain links TRBV10-3 with TRBJ2-3; TRBD1 might be the D (5 bases). CDR1 and CDR2 (germline): ENHRY, SYGVKD. Trimming took off 11 bases at V and 4 bases at J, with 13 bases between the two ends. This CDR3 has 12 residues.

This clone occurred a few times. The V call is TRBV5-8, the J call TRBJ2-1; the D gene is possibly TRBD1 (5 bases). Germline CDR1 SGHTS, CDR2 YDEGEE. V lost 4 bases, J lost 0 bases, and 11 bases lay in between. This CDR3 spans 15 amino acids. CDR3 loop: CASSIGQASYNEQFF. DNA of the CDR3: TGTGCCAGCAGCATAGGACAAGCCTCCTACAATGAGCAGTTCTTC.

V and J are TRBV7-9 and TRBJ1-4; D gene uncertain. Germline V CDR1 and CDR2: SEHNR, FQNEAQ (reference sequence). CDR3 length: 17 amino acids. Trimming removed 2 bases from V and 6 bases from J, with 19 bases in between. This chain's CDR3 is CASSLWLVGVWDEKLFF. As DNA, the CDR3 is TGTGCCAGCAGCTTATGGCTGGTTGGAGTTTGGGATGAAAAACTGTTTTTT.

The CDR3 loop reads CSAPRNHEQYF. Written as DNA, the CDR3 is TGCAGTGCGCCCAGAAATCACGAGCAGTACTTC. The gene calls are TRBV20-1 and TRBJ2-7; D is undetermined. The CDR3 covers 11 residues. Germline CDR1 is DFQATT and CDR2 is SNEGSKA (reference sequence). Trimming took 6 bases from V and 5 from J, leaving 11 bases between them.

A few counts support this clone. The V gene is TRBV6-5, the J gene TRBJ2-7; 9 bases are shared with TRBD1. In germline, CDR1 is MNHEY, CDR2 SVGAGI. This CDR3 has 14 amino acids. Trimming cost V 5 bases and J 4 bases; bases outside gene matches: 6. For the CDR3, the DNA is TGTGCCAGCAGTCCGGGACAGGGAACATACGAGCAGTACTTC. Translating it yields CASSPGQGTYEQYF.

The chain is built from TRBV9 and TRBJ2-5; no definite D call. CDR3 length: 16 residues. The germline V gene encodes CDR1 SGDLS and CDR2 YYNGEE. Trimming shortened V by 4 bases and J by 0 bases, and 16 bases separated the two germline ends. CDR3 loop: CASSPSHRRYQETQYF. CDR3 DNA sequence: TGTGCCAGCAGCCCCTCTCACCGACGGTACCAAGAGACCCAGTACTTC.

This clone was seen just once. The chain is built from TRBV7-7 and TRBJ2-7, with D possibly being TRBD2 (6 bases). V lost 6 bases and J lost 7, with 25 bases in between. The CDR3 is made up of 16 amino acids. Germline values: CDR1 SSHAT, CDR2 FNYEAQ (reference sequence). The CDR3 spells CASSPNPHPARGEQYF. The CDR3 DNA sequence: TGTGCCAGCAGTCCCAACCCCCACCCTGCCCGGGGGGAGCAGTACTTC. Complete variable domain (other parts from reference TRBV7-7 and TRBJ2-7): GAGVSQSPRYKVTKRGQDVTLRCDPISSHATLYWYQQALGQGPEFLTYFNYEAQPDKSGLPSDRFSAERPEGSISTLTIQRTEQRDSAMYRCASSPNPHPARGEQYFGPGTRLTVT.

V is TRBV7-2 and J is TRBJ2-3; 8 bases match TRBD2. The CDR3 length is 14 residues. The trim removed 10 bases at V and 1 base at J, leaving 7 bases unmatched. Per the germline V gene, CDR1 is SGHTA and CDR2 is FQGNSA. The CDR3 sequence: CANGAGGGTDTQYF. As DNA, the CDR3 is TGTGCCAATGGGGCGGGGGGAGGCACAGATACGCAGTATTTT.

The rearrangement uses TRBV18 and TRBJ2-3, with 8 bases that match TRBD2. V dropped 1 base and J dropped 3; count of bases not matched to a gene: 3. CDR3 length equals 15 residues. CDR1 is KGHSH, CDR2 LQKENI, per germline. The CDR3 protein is CASSPLSGTTDTQYF. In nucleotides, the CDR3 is TGTGCCAGCTCACCACTTAGCGGGACTACAGATACGCAGTATTTT.

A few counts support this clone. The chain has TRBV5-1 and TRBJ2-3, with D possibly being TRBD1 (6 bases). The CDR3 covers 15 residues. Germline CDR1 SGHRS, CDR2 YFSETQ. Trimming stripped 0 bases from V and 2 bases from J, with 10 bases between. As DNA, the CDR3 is TGCGCCAGCAGCTTGGCAACAGGGAACACAGATACGCAGTATTTT. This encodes CASSLATGNTDTQYF.

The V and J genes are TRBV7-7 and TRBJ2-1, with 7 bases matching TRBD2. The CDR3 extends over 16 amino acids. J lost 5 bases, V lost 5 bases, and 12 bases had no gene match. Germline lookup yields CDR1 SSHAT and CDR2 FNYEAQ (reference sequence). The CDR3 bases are TGTGCCAGCAGCGAATCCCTAGCGGAGATGAACAATGAGCAGTTCTTC. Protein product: CASSESLAEMNNEQFF.

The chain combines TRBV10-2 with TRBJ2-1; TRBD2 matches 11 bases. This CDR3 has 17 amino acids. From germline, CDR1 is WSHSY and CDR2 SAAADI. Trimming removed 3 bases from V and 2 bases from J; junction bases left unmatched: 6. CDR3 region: CASSDSGRAVAYNEQFF. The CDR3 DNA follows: TGCGCCAGCAGTGATAGCGGGAGGGCCGTCGCCTACAATGAGCAGTTCTTC.

CDR3 nucleotides: TGTGCCAGCAGCGACTACAGGGGTGACGAGCAGTACTTC. It encodes CASSDYRGDEQYF. The chain combines TRBV7-2 with TRBJ2-7; 7 nucleotides match TRBD1. The ends lost 5 bases at V and 5 bases at J; junction bases unmatched: 6. Germline lookup yields CDR1 SGHTA and CDR2 FQGNSA. The CDR3 sequence is 13 residues long.